The 4 T cell receptor beta chains below were found in one sample sequenced in a study of OX40 agonist ivuxolimab in advanced cancers. Repertoires were generated with immunoSEQ multiplex PCR, while TCRdb's copy carries only in-frame clones and drops some. The sample has 65,000 to 70,000 clones, 90% seen once. The sequencing here drew on CD4+ or CD8+ T cells sorted from blood, taken in a trial of the OX40 agonist ivuxolimab. These receptors were collected from an adult with an advanced solid tumor such as melanoma, head and neck, liver or kidney cancer.

This clone showed up just a few times. V usage is TRBV7-2 and J usage is TRBJ2-1; 13 positions match TRBD2. The CDR3 consists of 14 residues. J gave up 10 bases and V 6 bases, and 6 bases lay outside the gene matches. Germline loops: CDR1 SGHTA, CDR2 FQGNSA. The CDR3 DNA reads as TGTGCCAGCAGACTAGCGGGAGGGCCGAACGAGCAGTTCTTC. Amino acid sequence: CASRLAGGPNEQFF.

The V gene is TRBV7-9, the J gene TRBJ2-5; 8 nucleotides line up with TRBD2. CDR1 and CDR2 (germline): SEHNR, FQNEAQ (reference sequence). The J segment lost 3 bases and the V segment lost 4 bases, leaving 10 bases of the junction unmatched. The CDR3 runs 16 residues. This CDR3 reads CASSWRTGGGEETQYF. DNA for the CDR3: TGTGCCAGCAGCTGGAGGACGGGAGGGGGGGAAGAGACCCAGTACTTC.

The chain is built from TRBV11-3 and TRBJ2-2, with D possibly called TRBD1 or TRBD2 (6 bases each). V was clipped by 4 bases and J by 7 bases, with 13 bases between them. The CDR3 is 14 residues long. The germline CDR1 and CDR2 sequences are SGHNT and YENEEA. The CDR3 region is CASSWDTGVGELFF. DNA for the CDR3: TGTGCCAGCAGCTGGGACACGGGAGTCGGGGAGCTGTTTTTT.

The rearrangement joins TRBV7-8 to TRBJ2-5; possibly TRBD1 or TRBD2 for D (6 bases each). The CDR3 runs 14 residues. Germline loops: CDR1 SGHVS, CDR2 FQNEAQ. Trimming removed 7 bases from V and 2 bases from J, with 14 bases in between. DNA of the CDR3: TGTGCCAGCACCGCTGGGGGGCAACAAGAGACCCAGTACTTC. It yields the protein CASTAGGQQETQYF.